The clone carrying this T cell receptor (beta chain) is a singleton in its sample. Its antigen is not known. Using RNA template, CDR3s of TCR alpha and beta were amplified with iRepertoire arm-PCR. One-step reverse transcription and amplification started from approximately 100-400 ng of tissue mRNA or PBMC total RNA. TCRdb reprocessed the multiplex PCR reads via MiXCR and lists one record per CDR3 protein. The sample has around 130,000 distinct CDR3 sequences, around a quarter seen once. This sample is drawn from a study of glioma-infiltrating T cells. V lost 4 bases and J lost 2; bases outside the gene matches: 9. The CDR3 totals 16 residues. In germline, CDR1 is SGDLS, CDR2 YYNGEE. Study outcomes and limitations: Only very few CDR3 sequences appeared in both tissue and blood. Non-neoplastic patients had below-expected tissue-blood divergence, while all gliomas exceeded expectation.

The sequence was obtained from a human donor with low-grade glioma or glioblastoma, undergoing nonglioma brain surgery, or in good health (not recorded which). The sample consisted of glioma tissue, nonneoplastic brain tissue, or PBMCs (not recorded which). This chain links TRBV9 with TRBJ2-3, with TRBD2 matching 8 bases. CDR3 in amino acids: CASSPDARGVTDTQYF. CDR3 bases: TGTGCCAGCAGCCCGGACGCGCGGGGGGTCACAGATACGCAGTATTTT.